This T cell receptor beta chain was sequenced in a study of T-cell memory formation after mild COVID-19. V dropped 2 bases and J dropped 5 bases, with 5 bases sitting between them. The CDR3 has 11 residues. Germline CDR1 SGHKS, CDR2 YYEKEE (reference sequence). A 5'RACE reaction primed in the constant segment made cDNA libraries of TCR alpha and TCR beta, and these carried sample barcodes and UMIs. Using its own MiXCR run on the 5' RACE reads, TCRdb lists one record per CDR3 protein. The top ten hold about 39% of the sample, which has about 100,000 distinct CDR3 sequences, about an eighth seen once. This clonotype was counted many times.

This clonotype was obtained from a man aged 18-30 years who had mild COVID-19 (a few samples of this study predate the infection). Cell type and time point are not known. The gene calls are TRBV5-5 and TRBJ2-7; no firm D call. The material sequenced was PBMCs or a T cell subset sorted from them (not recorded which). CDR3 in amino acids: CASSLRDEQYF. In DNA form, the CDR3 reads TGTGCCAGCAGCTTAAGAGACGAGCAGTACTTC.